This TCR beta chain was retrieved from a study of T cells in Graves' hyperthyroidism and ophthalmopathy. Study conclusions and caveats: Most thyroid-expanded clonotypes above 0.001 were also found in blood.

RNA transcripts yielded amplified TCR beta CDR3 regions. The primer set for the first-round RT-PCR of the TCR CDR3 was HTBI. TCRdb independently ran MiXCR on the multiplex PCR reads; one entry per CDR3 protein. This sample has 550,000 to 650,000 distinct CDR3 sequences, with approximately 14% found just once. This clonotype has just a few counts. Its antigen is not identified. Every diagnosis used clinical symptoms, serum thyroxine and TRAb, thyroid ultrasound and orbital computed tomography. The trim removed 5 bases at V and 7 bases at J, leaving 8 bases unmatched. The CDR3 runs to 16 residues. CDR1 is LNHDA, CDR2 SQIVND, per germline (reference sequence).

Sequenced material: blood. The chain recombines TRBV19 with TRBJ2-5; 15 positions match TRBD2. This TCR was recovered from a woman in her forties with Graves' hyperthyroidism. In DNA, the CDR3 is TGTGCCAGTAGTTTCCCCGGGACTAGCGGGAGGACGACCCAGTACTTC. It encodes CASSFPGTSGRTTQYF.